The 3 T cell receptor beta chains presented below share a single source sample, sequenced in a study of human T cells and chemical hapten exposure. TCRdb recomputed calls from the RACE reads with MiXCR, one row per CDR3 protein. The data show 250,000 to 300,000 distinct CDR3 sequences, just under 8% seen once. The time point here: pre-sensitization, week 0. Treatment denoted: therapeutic diphenylcyclopropenone sensitization with weekly scalp DPC. The input for sequencing was whole blood, taken in connection with sensitization to the hapten diphenylcyclopropenone (DPC). The receptors originated from a man between 18 and 29 years old with alopecia areata. Some clones in this sample may be carry-over from other donors' samples.

This clonotype has at least ten counts. J is TRBJ1-1 and V is TRBV10-3; 7 nucleotides match TRBD1. Trimming took 4 bases from V and 0 from J; bases not matched to a gene: 8. The CDR3 totals 16 residues. Germline lookup yields CDR1 ENHRY and CDR2 SYGVKD. This CDR3 is CAISGGQPLLNTEAFF. The CDR3 nucleotides are TGTGCCATCAGTGGGGGACAGCCTTTACTGAACACTGAAGCTTTCTTT.

This clonotype was detected only a few times. The chain recombines TRBV12-3 or TRBV12-4 with TRBJ1-5; 7 positions agree with TRBD1. V shed 7 bases, J shed 2 bases, and the junction held 5 bases outside the gene matches. The CDR3 length is 14 residues. The CDR3 is CASTLTGGNQPQHF. The CDR3 DNA follows: TGTGCCAGCACCTTAACAGGGGGCAATCAGCCCCAGCATTTT.

The chain employs TRBV20-1 and TRBJ1-1; D is perhaps TRBD1 (5 bases). The germline V gene has CDR1 DFQATT and CDR2 SNEGSKA (reference sequence). CDR3 length equals 13 residues. V was clipped by 6 bases and J by 0 bases, with 11 bases between them. The DNA of the CDR3 is TGCAGTGCCCCCGAGGGGATGAACACTGAAGCTTTCTTT. This encodes CSAPEGMNTEAFF.